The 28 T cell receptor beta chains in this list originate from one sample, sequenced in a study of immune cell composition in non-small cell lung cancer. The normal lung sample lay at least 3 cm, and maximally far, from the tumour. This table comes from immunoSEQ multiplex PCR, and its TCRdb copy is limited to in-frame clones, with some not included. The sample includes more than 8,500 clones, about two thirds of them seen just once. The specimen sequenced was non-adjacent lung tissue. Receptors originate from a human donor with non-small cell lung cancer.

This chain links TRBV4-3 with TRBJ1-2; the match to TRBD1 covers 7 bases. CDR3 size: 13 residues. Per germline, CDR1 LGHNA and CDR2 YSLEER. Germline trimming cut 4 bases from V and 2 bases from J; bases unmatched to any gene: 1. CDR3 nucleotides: TGCGCCAGCAGCCTGGGACAGAACTATGGCTACACCTTC. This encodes CASSLGQNYGYTF.

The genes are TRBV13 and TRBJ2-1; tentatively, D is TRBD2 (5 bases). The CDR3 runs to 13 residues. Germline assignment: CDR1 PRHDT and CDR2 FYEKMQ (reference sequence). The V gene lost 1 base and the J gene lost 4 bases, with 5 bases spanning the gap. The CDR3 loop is CASSLAGYNEQFF. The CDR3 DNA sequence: TGTGCCAGCAGCTTAGCGGGGTACAATGAGCAGTTCTTC.

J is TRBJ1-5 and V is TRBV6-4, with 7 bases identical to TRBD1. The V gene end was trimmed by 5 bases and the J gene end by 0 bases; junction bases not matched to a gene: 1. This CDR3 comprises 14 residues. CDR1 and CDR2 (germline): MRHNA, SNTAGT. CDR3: CASSRDSSNQPQHF. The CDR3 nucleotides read TGTGCCAGCAGTCGGGACAGTAGCAATCAGCCCCAGCATTTT.

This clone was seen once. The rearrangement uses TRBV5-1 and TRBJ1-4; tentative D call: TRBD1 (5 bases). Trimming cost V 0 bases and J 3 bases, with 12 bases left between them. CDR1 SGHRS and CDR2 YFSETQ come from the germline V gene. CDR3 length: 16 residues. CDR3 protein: CASSLGRDSANEKLFF. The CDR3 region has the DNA TGCGCCAGCAGCTTGGGCAGGGACTCGGCTAATGAAAAACTGTTTTTT.

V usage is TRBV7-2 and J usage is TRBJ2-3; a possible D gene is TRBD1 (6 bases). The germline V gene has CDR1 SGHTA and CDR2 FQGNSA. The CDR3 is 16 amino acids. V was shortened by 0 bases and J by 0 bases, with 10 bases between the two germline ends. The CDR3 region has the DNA TGTGCCAGCAGCTTAGCCAGGGGCCGAAGCACAGATACGCAGTATTTT. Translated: CASSLARGRSTDTQYF.

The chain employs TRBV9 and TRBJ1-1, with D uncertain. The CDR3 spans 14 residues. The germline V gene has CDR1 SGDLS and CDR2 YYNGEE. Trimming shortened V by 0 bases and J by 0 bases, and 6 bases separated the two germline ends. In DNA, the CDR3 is TGTGCCAGCAGCGTAGGCCCGGTGAACACTGAAGCTTTCTTT. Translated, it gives CASSVGPVNTEAFF.

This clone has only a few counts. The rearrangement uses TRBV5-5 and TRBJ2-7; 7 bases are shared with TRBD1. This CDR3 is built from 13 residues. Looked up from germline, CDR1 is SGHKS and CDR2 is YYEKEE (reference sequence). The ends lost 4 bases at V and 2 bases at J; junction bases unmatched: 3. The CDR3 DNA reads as TGTGCCAGCAGCCATGGGACAGCCTACGAGCAGTACTTC. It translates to CASSHGTAYEQYF.

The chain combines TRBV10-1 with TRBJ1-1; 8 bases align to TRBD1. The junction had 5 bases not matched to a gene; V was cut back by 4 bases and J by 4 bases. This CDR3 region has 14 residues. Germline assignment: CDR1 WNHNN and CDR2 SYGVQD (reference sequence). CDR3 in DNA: TGCGCCAGCAGTGCAGGGGGCTCGAGCACTGAAGCTTTCTTT. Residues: CASSAGGSSTEAFF.

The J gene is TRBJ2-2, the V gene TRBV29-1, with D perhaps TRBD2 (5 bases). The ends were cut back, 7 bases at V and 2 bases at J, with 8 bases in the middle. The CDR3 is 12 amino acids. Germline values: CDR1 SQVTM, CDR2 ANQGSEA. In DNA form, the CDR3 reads TGCAGCGGGGGAGCCAACACCGGGGAGCTGTTTTTT. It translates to CSGGANTGELFF.

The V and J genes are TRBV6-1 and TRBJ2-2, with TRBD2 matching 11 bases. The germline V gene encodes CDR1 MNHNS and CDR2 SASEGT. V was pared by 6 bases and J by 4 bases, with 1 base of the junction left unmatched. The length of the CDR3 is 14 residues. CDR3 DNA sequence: TGTGCCAGCAGAGGACTAGCGGGCACCGGGGAGCTGTTTTTT. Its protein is CASRGLAGTGELFF.

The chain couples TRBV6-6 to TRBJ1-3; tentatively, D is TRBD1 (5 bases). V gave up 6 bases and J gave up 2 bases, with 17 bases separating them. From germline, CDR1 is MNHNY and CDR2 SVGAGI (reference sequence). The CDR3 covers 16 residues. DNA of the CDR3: TGTGCCAGCAGCTATGGGGCGGGGGAAACTGGAAACACCATATATTTT. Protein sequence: CASSYGAGETGNTIYF.

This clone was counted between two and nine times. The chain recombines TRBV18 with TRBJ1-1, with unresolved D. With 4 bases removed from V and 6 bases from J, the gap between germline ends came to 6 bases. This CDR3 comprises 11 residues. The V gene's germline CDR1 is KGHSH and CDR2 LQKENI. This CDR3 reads CASSQLAEAFF. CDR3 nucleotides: TGTGCCAGCTCACAACTTGCTGAAGCTTTCTTT. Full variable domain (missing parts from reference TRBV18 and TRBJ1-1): NAGVMQNPRHLVRRRGQEARLRCSPMKGHSHVYWYRQLPEEGLKFMVYLQKENIIDESGMPKERFSAEFPKEGPSILRIQQVVRGDSAAYFCASSQLAEAFFGQGTRLTVV.

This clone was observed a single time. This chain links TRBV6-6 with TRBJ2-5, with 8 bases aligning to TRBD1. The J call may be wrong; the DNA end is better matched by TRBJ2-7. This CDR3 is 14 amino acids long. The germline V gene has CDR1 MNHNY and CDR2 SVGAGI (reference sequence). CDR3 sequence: CASSYLDRAHEQYF. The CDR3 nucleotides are TGTGCCAGCAGTTACTTGGACAGGGCCCACGAGCAGTACTTC.

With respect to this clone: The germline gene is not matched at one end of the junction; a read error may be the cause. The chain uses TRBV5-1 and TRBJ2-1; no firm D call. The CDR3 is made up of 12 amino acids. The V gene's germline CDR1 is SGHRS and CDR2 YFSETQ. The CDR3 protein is CASSLSFNEQFF. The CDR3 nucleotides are TGCGCCAGCAGCTTGTCCTTCAATGAGCAGTTCTTC.

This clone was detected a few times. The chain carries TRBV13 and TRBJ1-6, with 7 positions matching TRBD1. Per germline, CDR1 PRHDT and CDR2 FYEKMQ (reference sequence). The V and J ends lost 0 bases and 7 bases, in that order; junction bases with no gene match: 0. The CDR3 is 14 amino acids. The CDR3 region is CASSLGQGNSPLHF. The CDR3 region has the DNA TGTGCCAGCAGCTTAGGACAGGGGAATTCACCCCTCCACTTT.

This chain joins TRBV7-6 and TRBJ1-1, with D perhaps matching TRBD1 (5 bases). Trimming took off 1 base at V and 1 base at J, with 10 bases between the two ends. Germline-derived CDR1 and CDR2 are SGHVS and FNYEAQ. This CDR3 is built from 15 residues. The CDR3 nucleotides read TGTGCCAGCAGCTTAGATGGGGGGGGGAACACTGAAGCTTTCTTT. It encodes CASSLDGGGNTEAFF.

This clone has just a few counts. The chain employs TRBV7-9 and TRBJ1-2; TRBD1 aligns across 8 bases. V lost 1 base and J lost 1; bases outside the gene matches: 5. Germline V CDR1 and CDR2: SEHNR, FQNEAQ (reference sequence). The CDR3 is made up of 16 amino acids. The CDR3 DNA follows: TGTGCCAGCAGCTTAGTCCCCGGACAGGGTAACTATGGCTACACCTTC. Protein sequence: CASSLVPGQGNYGYTF.

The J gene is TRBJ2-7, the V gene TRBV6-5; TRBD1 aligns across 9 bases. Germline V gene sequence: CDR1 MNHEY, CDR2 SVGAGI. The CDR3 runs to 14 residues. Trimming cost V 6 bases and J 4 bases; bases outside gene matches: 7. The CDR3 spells CASRAGTGTYEQYF. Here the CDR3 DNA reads TGTGCCAGCAGGGCCGGGACAGGGACATACGAGCAGTACTTC.

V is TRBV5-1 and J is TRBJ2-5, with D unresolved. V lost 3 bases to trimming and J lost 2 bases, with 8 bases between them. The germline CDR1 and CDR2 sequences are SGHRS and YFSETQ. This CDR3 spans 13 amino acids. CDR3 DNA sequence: TGCGCCAGCAGCTCAGATACACAAGAGACCCAGTACTTC. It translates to CASSSDTQETQYF.

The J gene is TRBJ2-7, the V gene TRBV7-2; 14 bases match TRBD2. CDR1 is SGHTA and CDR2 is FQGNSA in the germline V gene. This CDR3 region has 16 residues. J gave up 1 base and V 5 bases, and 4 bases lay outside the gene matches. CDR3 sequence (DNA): TGTGCCAGCAGCCCGGGACTAGCGGGGGCTTCCTACGAGCAGTACTTC. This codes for CASSPGLAGASYEQYF.

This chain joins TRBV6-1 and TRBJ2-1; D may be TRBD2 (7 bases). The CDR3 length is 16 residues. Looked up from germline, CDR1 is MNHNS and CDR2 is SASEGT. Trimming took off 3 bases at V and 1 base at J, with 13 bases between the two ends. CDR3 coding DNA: TGTGCCAGCAGTGACCGAGGGGGGGGGTCCTACAATGAGCAGTTCTTC. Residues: CASSDRGGGSYNEQFF.

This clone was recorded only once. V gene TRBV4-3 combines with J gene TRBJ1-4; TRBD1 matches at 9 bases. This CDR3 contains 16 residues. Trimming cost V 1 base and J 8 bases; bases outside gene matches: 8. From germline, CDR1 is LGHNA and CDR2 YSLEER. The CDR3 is CASSQARDRAREKLFF. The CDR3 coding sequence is TGCGCCAGCAGCCAAGCTCGGGACAGGGCTCGGGAAAAACTGTTTTTT.

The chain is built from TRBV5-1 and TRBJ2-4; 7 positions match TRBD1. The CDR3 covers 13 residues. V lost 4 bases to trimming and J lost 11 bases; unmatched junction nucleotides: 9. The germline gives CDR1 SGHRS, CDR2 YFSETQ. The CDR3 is CASSLGQSDVQYF. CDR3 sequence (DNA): TGCGCCAGCAGCCTGGGACAGTCTGACGTTCAGTACTTC.

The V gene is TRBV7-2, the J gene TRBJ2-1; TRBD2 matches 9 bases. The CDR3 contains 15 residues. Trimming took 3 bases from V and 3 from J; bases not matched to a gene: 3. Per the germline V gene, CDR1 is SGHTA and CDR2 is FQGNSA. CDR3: CASSFLAGYYNEQFF. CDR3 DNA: TGTGCCAGCAGCTTCCTAGCGGGGTACTACAATGAGCAGTTCTTC. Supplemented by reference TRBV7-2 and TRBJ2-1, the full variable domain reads GAGVSQSPSNKVTEKGKDVELRCDPISGHTALYWYRQSLGQGLEFLIYFQGNSAPDKSGLPSDRFSAERTGGSVSTLTIQRTQQEDSAVYLCASSFLAGYYNEQFFGPGTRLTVL.

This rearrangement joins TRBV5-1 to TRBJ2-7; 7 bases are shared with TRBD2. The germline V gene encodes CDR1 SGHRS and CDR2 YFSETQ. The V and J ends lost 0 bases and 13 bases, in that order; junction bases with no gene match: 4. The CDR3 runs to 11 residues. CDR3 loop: CASSLGTSSYF. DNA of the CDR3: TGCGCCAGCAGCTTGGGGACTAGTAGTTACTTC.

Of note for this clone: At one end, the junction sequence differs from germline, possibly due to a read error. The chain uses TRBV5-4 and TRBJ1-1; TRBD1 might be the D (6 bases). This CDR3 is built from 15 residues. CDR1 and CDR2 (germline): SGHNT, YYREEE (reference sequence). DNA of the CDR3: TGCGCCAGCAGCCAAGCAGGGGCGGCGAACACTGAAGCTTTCTTT. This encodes CASSQAGAANTEAFF.

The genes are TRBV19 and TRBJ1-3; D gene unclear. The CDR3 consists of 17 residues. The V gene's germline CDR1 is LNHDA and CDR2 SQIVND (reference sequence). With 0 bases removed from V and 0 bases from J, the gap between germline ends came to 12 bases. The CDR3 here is CASSIDVNWSSGNTIYF. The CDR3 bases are TGTGCCAGTAGTATAGACGTAAACTGGAGCTCTGGAAACACCATATATTTT. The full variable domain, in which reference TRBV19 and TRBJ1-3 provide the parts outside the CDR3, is DGGITQSPKYLFRKEGQNVTLSCEQNLNHDAMYWYRQDPGQGLRLIYYSQIVNDFQKGDIAEGYSVSREKKESFPLTVTSAQKNPTAFYLCASSIDVNWSSGNTIYFGEGSWLTVV.

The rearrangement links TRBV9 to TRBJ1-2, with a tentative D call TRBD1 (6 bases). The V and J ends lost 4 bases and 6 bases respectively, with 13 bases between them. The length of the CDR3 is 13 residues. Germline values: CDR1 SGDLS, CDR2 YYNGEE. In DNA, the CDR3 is TGTGCCAGCAGCAACCGACAGGAACATGGCTACACCTTC. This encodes CASSNRQEHGYTF.